The 14 T cell receptor beta chains in this list originate from one sample, sequenced in a study of blood T cell repertoires in COVID-19. This table comes from immunoSEQ multiplex PCR, and its TCRdb copy is limited to in-frame clones, with some not included. The data show 80,000 to 100,000 clones, 86% seen once. The material sequenced was peripheral blood. These receptors were taken from a man aged 45-65 years with acute or convalescent COVID-19.

The chain employs TRBV4-1 and TRBJ2-7; perhaps TRBD2 as D (6 bases). This CDR3 contains 16 residues. Trimming removed 0 bases from V and 5 bases from J, with 17 bases in between. Per the germline V gene, CDR1 is MGHRA and CDR2 is YSYEKL. CDR3 in DNA: TGCGCCAGCAGCCAAGATTGGCCTCCGGAGGGCAACGAGCAGTACTTC. It translates to CASSQDWPPEGNEQYF.

V and J are TRBV24-1 and TRBJ2-1; possible D gene TRBD2, 6 bases. Per germline, CDR1 KGHDR and CDR2 SFDVKD. The V gene lost 4 bases and the J gene lost 5 bases, with 14 bases spanning the gap. This CDR3 is built from 15 residues. CDR3 DNA: TGTGCCACCAGTGACCCGGGACTTGTAGACAATGAGCAGTTCTTC. Translated, it gives CATSDPGLVDNEQFF.

The chain employs TRBV20-1 and TRBJ1-5; no reliable D call. Between the trimmed V and J ends, which lost 3 bases and 1 base, there was a span of 13 bases. The CDR3 is 15 residues long. Germline values: CDR1 DFQATT, CDR2 SNEGSKA (reference sequence). CDR3 in amino acids: CSASGVDGSNQPQHF. The CDR3 DNA is TGCAGTGCTAGTGGGGTCGACGGGAGCAATCAGCCCCAGCATTTT.

The chain joins TRBV30 to TRBJ1-1; TRBD1 matches at 7 bases. Per germline, CDR1 GTSNPN and CDR2 SVGIG (reference sequence). V was clipped by 8 bases and J by 0 bases; unmatched bases: 6. The CDR3 loop spans 13 amino acids. The CDR3 DNA sequence: TGTGCCCAAGACAGGGAGGTGAACACTGAAGCTTTCTTT. Encoded protein: CAQDREVNTEAFF.

This chain links TRBV7-8 with TRBJ2-3; TRBD2 matches at 11 bases. Germline CDR1 SGHVS, CDR2 FQNEAQ. This CDR3 region has 18 residues. The J segment lost 6 bases and the V segment lost 1 base, leaving 12 bases of the junction unmatched. This chain's CDR3 is CASSLVGSSGRKADTQYF. Written as DNA, the CDR3 is TGTGCCAGCAGCTTAGTAGGGTCTAGCGGGAGGAAGGCGGATACGCAGTATTTT.

This clone showed up just a few times. The chain uses TRBV10-3 and TRBJ2-1, with a tentative D call TRBD1 (6 bases). The CDR3 runs to 13 residues. CDR1 and CDR2 (germline): ENHRY, SYGVKD. V was trimmed by 8 bases and J by 6 bases, leaving 14 bases between them. DNA of the CDR3: TGTGCCATCGGGCAGGGGCGGACCAATGAGCAGTTCTTC. Encoded protein: CAIGQGRTNEQFF.

The chain has TRBV5-1 and TRBJ2-1, with 8 nucleotides matching TRBD2. CDR1 SGHRS and CDR2 YFSETQ come from the germline V gene. This CDR3 has 15 amino acids. V was pared by 7 bases and J by 8 bases, with 14 bases of the junction left unmatched. In DNA, the CDR3 is TGCGCCAGCGGGGGAGGGGCGGGAGGCCGCGATGAGCAGTTCTTC. Its protein product is CASGGGAGGRDEQFF.

The rearrangement joins TRBV24-1 to TRBJ2-5, with a weak D call TRBD1 (6 bases). The V and J ends lost 4 bases and 5 bases respectively, with 16 bases between them. The CDR3 contains 15 residues. Germline V lookup: CDR1 KGHDR, CDR2 SFDVKD. CDR3 in amino acids: CATSEGTLHGETQYF. Written as DNA, the CDR3 is TGTGCCACCAGTGAAGGGACACTCCACGGGGAGACCCAGTACTTC.

The chain couples TRBV9 to TRBJ2-1; D remains ambiguous. This CDR3 is 13 amino acids long. V lost 4 bases, J lost 12 bases, and 17 bases lay in between. Germline V gene lookup returns CDR1 SGDLS and CDR2 YYNGEE. The CDR3 coding sequence is TGTGCCAGCAGCAACGGATTCGTCGGCGGGCAGTTCTTC. It is translated as CASSNGFVGGQFF.

The chain is built from TRBV24-1 and TRBJ2-7, with 14 bases identical to TRBD2. Per germline, CDR1 KGHDR and CDR2 SFDVKD. The ends lost 2 bases at V and 3 bases at J; junction bases unmatched: 11. The CDR3 extends over 19 amino acids. The CDR3 DNA reads TGTGCCACCAGTGATTCAAACCACGGACTAGCGGGAGGCATCTACGAGCAGTACTTC. Translated, it gives CATSDSNHGLAGGIYEQYF.

The chain is built from TRBV29-1 and TRBJ2-7, with 8 positions matching TRBD2. This CDR3 is 12 amino acids long. Trimming took 5 bases from V and 1 from J; bases not matched to a gene: 1. Germline V gene data show CDR1 as SQVTM and CDR2 as ANQGSEA. The CDR3 DNA reads TGCAGCGTTCAGCGGGAGTCCTACGAGCAGTACTTC. This translates into CSVQRESYEQYF.

V gene TRBV11-2 combines with J gene TRBJ1-5, with 8 bases lining up with TRBD1. J lost 2 bases, V lost 4 bases, and 7 bases had no gene match. The CDR3 covers 16 residues. Germline values: CDR1 SGHAT, CDR2 FQNNGV. CDR3 region: CASSWRQGKRNQPQHF. The CDR3, as DNA: TGTGCCAGCAGCTGGAGACAGGGGAAGCGCAATCAGCCCCAGCATTTT.

The V and J genes are TRBV19 and TRBJ1-5; D is possibly TRBD1 (5 bases). Trimming took off 5 bases at V and 5 bases at J, with 16 bases between the two ends. This CDR3 is 15 amino acids long. The germline V gene encodes CDR1 LNHDA and CDR2 SQIVND (reference sequence). Written as DNA, the CDR3 is TGTGCCAGTAGTGTAACAGGCTTGTCCTATCAGCCCCAGCATTTT. Its protein product is CASSVTGLSYQPQHF.

The chain couples TRBV6-6 to TRBJ2-5; a weak D match, TRBD2 (6 bases). Germline CDR1 MNHNY, CDR2 SVGAGI (reference sequence). The V gene lost 5 bases and the J gene lost 0 bases, with 25 bases spanning the gap. CDR3 length equals 19 residues. DNA of the CDR3: TGTGCCAGCAGTCCAAAGCTCCCCCTCGGGACTTCCAACCAAGAGACCCAGTACTTC. Translation gives CASSPKLPLGTSNQETQYF.